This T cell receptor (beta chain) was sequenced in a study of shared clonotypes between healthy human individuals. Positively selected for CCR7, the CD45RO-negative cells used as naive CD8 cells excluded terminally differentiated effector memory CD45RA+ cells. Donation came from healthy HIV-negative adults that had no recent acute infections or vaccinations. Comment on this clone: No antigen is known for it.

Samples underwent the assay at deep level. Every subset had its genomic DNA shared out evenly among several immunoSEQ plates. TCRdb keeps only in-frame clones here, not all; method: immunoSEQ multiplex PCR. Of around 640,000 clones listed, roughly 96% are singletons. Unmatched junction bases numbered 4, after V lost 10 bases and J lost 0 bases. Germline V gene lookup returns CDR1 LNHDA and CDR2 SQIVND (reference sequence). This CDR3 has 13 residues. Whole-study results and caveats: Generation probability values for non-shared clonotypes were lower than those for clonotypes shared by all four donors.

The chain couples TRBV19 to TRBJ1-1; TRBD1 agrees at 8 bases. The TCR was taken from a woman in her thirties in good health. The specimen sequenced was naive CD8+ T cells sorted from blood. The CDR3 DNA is TGTGCCACCAGACAGGGGATGAACACTGAAGCTTTCTTT. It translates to CATRQGMNTEAFF.